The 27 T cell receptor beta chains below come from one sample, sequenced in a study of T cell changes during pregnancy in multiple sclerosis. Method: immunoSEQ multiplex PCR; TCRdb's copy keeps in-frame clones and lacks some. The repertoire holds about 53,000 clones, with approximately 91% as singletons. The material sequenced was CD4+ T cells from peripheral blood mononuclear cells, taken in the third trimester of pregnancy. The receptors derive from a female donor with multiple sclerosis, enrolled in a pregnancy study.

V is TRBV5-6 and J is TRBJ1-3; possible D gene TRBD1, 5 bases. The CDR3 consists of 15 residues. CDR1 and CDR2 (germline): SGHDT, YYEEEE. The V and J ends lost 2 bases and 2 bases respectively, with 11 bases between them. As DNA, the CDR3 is TGTGCCAGCAGCTTACTGGGGCAGACTGGAAACACCATATATTTT. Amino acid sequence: CASSLLGQTGNTIYF. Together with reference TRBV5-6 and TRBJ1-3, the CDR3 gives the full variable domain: DAGVTQSPTHLIKTRGQQVTLRCSPKSGHDTVSWYQQALGQGPQFIFQYYEEEERQRGNFPDRFSGHQFPNYSSELNVNALLLGDSALYLCASSLLGQTGNTIYFGEGSWLTVV.

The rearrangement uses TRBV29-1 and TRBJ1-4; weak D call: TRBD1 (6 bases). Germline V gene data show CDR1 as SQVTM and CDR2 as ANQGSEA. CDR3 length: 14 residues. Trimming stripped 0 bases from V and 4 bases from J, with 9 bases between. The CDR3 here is CSVEETGINEKLFF. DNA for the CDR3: TGCAGCGTTGAAGAGACAGGAATTAATGAAAAACTGTTTTTT.

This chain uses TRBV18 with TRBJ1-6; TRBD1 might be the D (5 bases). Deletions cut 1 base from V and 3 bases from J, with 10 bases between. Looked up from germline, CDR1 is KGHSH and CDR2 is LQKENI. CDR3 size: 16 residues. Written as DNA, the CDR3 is TGTGCCAGCTCACCACAGCGACAGAACTATAATTCACCCCTCCACTTT. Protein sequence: CASSPQRQNYNSPLHF.

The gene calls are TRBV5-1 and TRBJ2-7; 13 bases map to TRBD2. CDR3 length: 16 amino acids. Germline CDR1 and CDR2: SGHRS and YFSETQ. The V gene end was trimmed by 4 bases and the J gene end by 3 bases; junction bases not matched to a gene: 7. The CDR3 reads CASSPGTSGVYYEQYF. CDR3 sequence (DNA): TGCGCCAGCAGCCCAGGGACTAGCGGGGTTTACTACGAGCAGTACTTC. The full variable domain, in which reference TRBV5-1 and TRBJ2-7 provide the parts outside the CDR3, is KAGVTQTPRYLIKTRGQQVTLSCSPISGHRSVSWYQQTPGQGLQFLFEYFSETQRNKGNFPGRFSGRQFSNSRSEMNVSTLELGDSALYLCASSPGTSGVYYEQYFGPGTRLTVT.

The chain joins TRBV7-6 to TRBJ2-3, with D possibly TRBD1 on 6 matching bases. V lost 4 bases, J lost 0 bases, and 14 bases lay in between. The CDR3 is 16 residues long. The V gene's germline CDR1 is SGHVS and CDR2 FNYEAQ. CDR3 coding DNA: TGTGCCAGCAGCTCCGCCGGGACAAAGAGCACAGATACGCAGTATTTT. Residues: CASSSAGTKSTDTQYF.

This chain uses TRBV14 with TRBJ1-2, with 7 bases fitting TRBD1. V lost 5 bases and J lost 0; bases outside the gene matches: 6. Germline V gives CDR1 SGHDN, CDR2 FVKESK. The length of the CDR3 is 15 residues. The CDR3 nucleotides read TGTGCCAGCAGCAACGGGACAGTCGCTAACTATGGCTACACCTTC. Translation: CASSNGTVANYGYTF.

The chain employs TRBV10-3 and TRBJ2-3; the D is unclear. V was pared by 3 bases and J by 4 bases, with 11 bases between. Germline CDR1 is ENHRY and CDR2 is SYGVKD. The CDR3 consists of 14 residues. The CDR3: CAISELSGADTQYF. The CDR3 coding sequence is TGTGCCATCAGTGAATTATCGGGTGCAGATACGCAGTATTTT.

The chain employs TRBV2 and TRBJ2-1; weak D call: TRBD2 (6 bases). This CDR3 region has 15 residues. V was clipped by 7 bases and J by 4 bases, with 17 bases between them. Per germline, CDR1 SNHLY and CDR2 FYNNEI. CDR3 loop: CASTRGRELYNEQFF. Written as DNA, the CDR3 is TGTGCCAGCACCCGAGGGCGGGAACTTTACAATGAGCAGTTCTTC.

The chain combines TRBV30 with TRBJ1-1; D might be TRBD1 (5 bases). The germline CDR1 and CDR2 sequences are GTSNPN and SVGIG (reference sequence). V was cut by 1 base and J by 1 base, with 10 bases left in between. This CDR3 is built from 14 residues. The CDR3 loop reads CAWSEPGPNTEAFF. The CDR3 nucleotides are TGTGCCTGGAGTGAACCAGGGCCGAACACTGAAGCTTTCTTT.

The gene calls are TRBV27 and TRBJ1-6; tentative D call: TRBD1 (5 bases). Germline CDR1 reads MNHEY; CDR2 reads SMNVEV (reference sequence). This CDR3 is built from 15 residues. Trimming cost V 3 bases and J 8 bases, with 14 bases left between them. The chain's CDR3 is CASSFGWGGDSPLHF. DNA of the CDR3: TGTGCCAGCAGTTTCGGTTGGGGAGGGGATTCACCCCTCCACTTT.

CDR3 sequence reads: CASKTGLAGANVLTF. Written as DNA, the CDR3 is TGTGCCAGCAAGACAGGGTTAGCTGGGGCCAACGTCCTGACTTTC. J is TRBJ2-6 and V is TRBV11-1, with 7 bases matching TRBD1. Germline CDR1 reads SGHAT; CDR2 reads FQDESV (reference sequence). J gave up 2 bases and V 7 bases, and 5 bases lay outside the gene matches. The CDR3 has 15 residues.

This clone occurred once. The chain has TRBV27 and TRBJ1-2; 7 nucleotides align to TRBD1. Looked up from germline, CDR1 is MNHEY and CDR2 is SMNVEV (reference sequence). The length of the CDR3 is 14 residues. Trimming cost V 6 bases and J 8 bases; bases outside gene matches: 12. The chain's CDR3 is CASSPAGTAYGYTF. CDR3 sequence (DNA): TGTGCCAGCAGCCCAGCCGGGACAGCCTACGGCTACACCTTC.

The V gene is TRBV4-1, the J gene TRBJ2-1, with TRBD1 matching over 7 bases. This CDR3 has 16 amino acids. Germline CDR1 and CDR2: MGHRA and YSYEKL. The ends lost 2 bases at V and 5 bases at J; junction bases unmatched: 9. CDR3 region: CASSQPTRGQHNEQFF. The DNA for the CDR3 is TGCGCCAGCAGCCAACCGACCAGGGGACAGCACAATGAGCAGTTCTTC.

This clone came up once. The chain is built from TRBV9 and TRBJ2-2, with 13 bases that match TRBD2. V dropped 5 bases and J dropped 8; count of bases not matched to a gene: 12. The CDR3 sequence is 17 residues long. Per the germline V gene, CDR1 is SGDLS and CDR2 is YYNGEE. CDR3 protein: CASSGTSGGAGAGELFF. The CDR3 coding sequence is TGTGCCAGCAGTGGAACTAGCGGGGGGGCCGGGGCGGGGGAGCTGTTTTTT.

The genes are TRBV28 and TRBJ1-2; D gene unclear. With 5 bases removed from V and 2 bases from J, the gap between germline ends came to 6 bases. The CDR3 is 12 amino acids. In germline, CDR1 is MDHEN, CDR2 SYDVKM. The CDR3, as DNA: TGTGCCAGCAGTCCCAAAAACTATGGCTACACCTTC. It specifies CASSPKNYGYTF.

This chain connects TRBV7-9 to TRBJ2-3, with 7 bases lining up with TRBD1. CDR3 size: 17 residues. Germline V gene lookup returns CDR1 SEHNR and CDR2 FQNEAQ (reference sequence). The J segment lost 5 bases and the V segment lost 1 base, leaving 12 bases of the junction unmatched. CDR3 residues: CASSLVRAGGPRDTQYF. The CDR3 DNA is TGTGCCAGCAGCTTAGTTCGGGCAGGGGGTCCGAGAGATACGCAGTATTTT.

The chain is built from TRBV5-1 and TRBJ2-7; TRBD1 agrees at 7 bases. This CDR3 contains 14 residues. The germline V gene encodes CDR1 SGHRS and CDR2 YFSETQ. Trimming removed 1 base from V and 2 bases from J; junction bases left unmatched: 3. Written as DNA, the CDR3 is TGCGCCAGCAGCTTGACAGGGGATGCCTACGAGCAGTACTTC. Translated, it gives CASSLTGDAYEQYF.

The CDR3 reads CASSLRTGADGANVLTF. The CDR3 nucleotides are TGCGCCAGCAGCTTGCGGACAGGGGCGGATGGGGCCAACGTCCTGACTTTC. The V gene is TRBV5-1, the J gene TRBJ2-6; 9 bases map to TRBD1. Losses at the gene ends were 1 base for V and 3 bases for J; bases not matched to a gene: 5. There are 17 residues in the CDR3. Germline V gene sequence: CDR1 SGHRS, CDR2 YFSETQ. Supplemented by reference TRBV5-1 and TRBJ2-6, the full variable domain reads KAGVTQTPRYLIKTRGQQVTLSCSPISGHRSVSWYQQTPGQGLQFLFEYFSETQRNKGNFPGRFSGRQFSNSRSEMNVSTLELGDSALYLCASSLRTGADGANVLTFGAGSRLTVL.

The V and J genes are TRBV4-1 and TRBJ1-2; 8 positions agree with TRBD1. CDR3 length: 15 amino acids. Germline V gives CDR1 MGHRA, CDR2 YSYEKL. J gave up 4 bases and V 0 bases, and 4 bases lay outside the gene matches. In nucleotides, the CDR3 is TGCGCCAGCAGCCAAGAGGGGGACAGGCGCTATGGCTACACCTTC. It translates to CASSQEGDRRYGYTF.

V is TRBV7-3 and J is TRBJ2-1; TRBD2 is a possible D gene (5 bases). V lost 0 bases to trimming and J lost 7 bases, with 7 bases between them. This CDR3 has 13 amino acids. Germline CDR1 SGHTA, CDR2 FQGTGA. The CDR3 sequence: CASSLTEVNEQFF. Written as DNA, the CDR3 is TGTGCCAGCAGCTTAACGGAGGTTAATGAGCAGTTCTTC.

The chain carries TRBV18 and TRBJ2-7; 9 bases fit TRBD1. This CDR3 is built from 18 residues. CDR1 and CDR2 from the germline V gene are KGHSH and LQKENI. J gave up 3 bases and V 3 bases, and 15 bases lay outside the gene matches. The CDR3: CASSPLPGTGYKGYEQYF. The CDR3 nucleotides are TGTGCCAGCTCACCTCTTCCCGGGACAGGGTATAAGGGCTACGAGCAGTACTTC.

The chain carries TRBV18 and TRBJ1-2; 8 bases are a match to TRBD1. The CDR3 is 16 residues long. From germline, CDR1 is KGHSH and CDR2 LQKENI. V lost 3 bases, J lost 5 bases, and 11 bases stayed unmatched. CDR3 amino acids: CASSPSQGANYYGYTF. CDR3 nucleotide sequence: TGTGCCAGCTCACCGTCGCAGGGGGCGAATTATTATGGCTACACCTTC.

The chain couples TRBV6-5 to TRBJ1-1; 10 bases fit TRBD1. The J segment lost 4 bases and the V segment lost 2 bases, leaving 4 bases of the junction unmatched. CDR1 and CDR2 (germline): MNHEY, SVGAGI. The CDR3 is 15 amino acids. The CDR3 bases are TGTGCCAGCAGTTACGGCCGGACAGGGGGCACTGAAGCTTTCTTT. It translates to CASSYGRTGGTEAFF.

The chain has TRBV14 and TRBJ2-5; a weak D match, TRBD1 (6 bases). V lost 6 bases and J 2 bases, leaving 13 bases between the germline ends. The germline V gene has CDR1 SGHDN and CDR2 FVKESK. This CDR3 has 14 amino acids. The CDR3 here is CASRRGGYQETQYF. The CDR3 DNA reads TGTGCCAGCAGAAGAGGGGGTTATCAAGAGACCCAGTACTTC.

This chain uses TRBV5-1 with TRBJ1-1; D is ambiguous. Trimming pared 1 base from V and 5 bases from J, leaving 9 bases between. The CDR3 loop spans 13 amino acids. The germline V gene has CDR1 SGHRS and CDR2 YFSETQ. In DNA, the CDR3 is TGCGCCAGCAGCTTGAAGGCGGGAACTGAAGCTTTCTTT. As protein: CASSLKAGTEAFF.

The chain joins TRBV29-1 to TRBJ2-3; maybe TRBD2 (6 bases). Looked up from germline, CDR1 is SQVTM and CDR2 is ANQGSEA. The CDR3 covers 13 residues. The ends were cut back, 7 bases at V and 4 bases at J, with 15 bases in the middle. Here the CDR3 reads CSAGLGGADTQYF. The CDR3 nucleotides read TGCAGCGCTGGATTGGGAGGCGCAGATACGCAGTATTTT.

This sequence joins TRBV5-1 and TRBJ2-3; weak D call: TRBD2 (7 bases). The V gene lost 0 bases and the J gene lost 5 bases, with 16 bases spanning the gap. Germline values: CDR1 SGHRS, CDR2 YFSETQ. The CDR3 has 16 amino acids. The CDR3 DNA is TGCGCCAGCAGCTTGGTAATCCGGGGGGCAGGAGATACGCAGTATTTT. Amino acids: CASSLVIRGAGDTQYF.